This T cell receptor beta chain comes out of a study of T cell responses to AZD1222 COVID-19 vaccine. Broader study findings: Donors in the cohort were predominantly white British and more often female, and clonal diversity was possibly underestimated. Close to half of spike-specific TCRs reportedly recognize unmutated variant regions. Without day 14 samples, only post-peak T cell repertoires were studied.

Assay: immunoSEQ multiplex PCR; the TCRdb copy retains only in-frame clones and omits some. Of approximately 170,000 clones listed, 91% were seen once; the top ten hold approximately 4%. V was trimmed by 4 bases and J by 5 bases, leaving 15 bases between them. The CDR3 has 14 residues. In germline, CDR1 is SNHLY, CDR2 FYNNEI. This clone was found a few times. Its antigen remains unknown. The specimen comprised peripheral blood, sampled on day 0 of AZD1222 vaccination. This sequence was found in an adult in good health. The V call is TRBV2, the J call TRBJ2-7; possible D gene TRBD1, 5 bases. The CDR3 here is CASSVETAFDEQYF. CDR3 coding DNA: TGTGCCAGCAGTGTTGAGACAGCGTTTGACGAGCAGTACTTC.